Sequencing of this T cell receptor (beta chain) was carried out in a study of PD-1 blockade in mismatch repair-deficient tumors. Concerning this clone itself: The target antigen is unknown.

This CDR3 comprises 14 residues. Trimming took off 4 bases at V and 1 base at J, with 10 bases between the two ends. Germline V lookup: CDR1 KGHSH, CDR2 LQKENI. Stated time point: approximately ten-day in vitro stimulation with candidate mutation-associated neoantigen peptide 1. Baseline for clone expansion was a parallel culture with no peptide. Sequenced by immunoSEQ multiplex PCR; TCRdb stores in-frame clones only, minus some. The sample shows about 9,200 clones, about 88% of them seen only once. General study results and limits: Rapid post-treatment expansion, then contraction, generally preceding radiologic response, marked tumor-resident clones.

V usage is TRBV18 and J usage is TRBJ1-2, with D hard to call. This clonotype was sampled from an adult with mismatch repair-deficient cancer. The input for sequencing was cells cultured in vitro, taken from a patient treated with pembrolizumab. DNA for the CDR3: TGTGCCAGCTCACGAAACCCCAATAACTATGGCTACACCTTC. It codes for CASSRNPNNYGYTF.